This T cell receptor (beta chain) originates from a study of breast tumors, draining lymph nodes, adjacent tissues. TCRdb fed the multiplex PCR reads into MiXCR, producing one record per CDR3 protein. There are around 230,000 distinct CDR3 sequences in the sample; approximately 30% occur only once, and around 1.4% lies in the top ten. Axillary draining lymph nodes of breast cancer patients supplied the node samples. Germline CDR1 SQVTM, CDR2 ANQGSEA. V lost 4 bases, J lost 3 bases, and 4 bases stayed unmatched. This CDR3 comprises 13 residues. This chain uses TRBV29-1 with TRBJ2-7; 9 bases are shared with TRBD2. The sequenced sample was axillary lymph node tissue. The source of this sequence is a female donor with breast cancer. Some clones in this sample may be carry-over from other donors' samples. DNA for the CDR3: TGCAGCGTTGTGTCGCGGGGGGGCTACGAGCAGTACTTC. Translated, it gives CSVVSRGGYEQYF.